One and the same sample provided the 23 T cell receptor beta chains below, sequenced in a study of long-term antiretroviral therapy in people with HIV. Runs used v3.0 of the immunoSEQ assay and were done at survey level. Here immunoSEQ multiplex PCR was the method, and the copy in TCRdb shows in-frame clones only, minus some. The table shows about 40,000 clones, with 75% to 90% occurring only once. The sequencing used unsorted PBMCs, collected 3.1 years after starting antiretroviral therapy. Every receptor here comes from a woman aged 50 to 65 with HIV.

CDR3 residues: CASSNPDRGFPTSNYGYTF. The CDR3 nucleotides read TGTGCCAGCAGCAACCCGGACAGGGGATTTCCTACCTCTAACTATGGCTACACCTTC. V and J are TRBV21-1 and TRBJ1-2; the table calls TRBD1, which could not be checked here. TRBV21-1 has pseudogene status. The CDR3 has 19 residues.

CDR3 in DNA: TGCGCCAGCAGTCTTCAGAGCTCCTACGAGCAGTACTTC. Residues: CASSLQSSYEQYF. V is TRBV5-1 and J is TRBJ2-7; no clear D gene. The CDR3 length is 13 residues. Germline-derived CDR1 and CDR2 are SGHRS and YFSETQ. Between the trimmed V and J ends, which lost 5 bases and 0 bases, there was a span of 9 bases.

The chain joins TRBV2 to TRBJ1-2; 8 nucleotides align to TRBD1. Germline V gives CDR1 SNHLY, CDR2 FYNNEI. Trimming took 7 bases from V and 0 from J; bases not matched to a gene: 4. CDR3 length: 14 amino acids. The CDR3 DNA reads TGTGCCAGCATCCGGACAGGGACTAACTATGGCTACACCTTC. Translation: CASIRTGTNYGYTF.

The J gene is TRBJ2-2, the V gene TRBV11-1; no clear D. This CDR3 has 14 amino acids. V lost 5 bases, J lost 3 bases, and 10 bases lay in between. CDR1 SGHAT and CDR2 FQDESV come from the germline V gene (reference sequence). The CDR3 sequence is CASSRSTDTGELFF. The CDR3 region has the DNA TGTGCCAGCAGCCGATCAACGGACACCGGGGAGCTGTTTTTT. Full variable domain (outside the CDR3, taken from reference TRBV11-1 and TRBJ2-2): EAEVAQSPRYKITEKSQAVAFWCDPISGHATLYWYRQILGQGPELLVQFQDESVVDDSQLPKDRFSAERLKGVDSTLKIQPAELGDSAMYLCASSRSTDTGELFFGEGSRLTVL.

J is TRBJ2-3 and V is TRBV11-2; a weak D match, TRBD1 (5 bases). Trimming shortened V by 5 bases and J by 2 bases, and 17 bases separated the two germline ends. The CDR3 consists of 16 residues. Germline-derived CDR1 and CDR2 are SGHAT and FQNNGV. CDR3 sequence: CASSPHALGDTDTQYF. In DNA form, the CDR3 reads TGTGCCAGCAGCCCCCATGCTCTAGGGGACACAGATACGCAGTATTTT.

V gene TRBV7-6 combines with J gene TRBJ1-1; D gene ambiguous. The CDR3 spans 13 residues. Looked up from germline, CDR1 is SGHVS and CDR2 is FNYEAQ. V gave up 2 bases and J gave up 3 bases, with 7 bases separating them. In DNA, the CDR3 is TGTGCCAGCAGCTTATATGGGGACACTGAAGCTTTCTTT. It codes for CASSLYGDTEAFF.

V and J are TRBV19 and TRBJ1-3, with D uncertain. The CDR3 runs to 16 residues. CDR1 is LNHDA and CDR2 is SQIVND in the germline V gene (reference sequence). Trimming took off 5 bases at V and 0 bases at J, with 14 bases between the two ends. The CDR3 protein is CASSAIPSRSGNTIYF. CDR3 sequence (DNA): TGTGCCAGTAGTGCCATCCCAAGCCGCTCTGGAAACACCATATATTTT. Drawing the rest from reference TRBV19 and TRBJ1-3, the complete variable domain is DGGITQSPKYLFRKEGQNVTLSCEQNLNHDAMYWYRQDPGQGLRLIYYSQIVNDFQKGDIAEGYSVSREKKESFPLTVTSAQKNPTAFYLCASSAIPSRSGNTIYFGEGSWLTVV.

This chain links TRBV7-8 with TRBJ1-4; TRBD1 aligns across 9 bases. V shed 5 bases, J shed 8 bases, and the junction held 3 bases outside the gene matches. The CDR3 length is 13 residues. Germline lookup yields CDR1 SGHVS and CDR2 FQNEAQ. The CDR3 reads CASSRDRAEKLFF. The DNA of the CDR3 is TGTGCCAGCAGCCGGGACAGGGCGGAAAAACTGTTTTTT.

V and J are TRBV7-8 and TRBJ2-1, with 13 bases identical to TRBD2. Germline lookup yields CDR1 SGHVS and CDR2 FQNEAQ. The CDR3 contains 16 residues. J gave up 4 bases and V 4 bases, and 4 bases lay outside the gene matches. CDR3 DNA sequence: TGTGCCAGCAGCTCAGGGACTAGCGGGGTGTACAATGAGCAGTTCTTC. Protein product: CASSSGTSGVYNEQFF. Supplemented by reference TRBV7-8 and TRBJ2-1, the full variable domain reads GAGVSQSPRYKVAKRGQDVALRCDPISGHVSLFWYQQALGQGPEFLTYFQNEAQLDKSGLPSDRFFAERPEGSVSTLKIQRTQQEDSAVYLCASSSGTSGVYNEQFFGPGTRLTVL.

The CDR3 is CASSLGGMNTEAFF. The DNA for the CDR3 is TGTGCCAGCAGCTTGGGGGGAATGAACACTGAAGCTTTCTTT. V and J are TRBV5-6 and TRBJ1-1; D not certain. CDR1 and CDR2 (germline): SGHDT, YYEEEE. V was shortened by 0 bases and J by 0 bases, with 6 bases between the two germline ends. The CDR3 sequence is 14 residues long. Full variable domain (remainder filled in from reference TRBV5-6 and TRBJ1-1): DAGVTQSPTHLIKTRGQQVTLRCSPKSGHDTVSWYQQALGQGPQFIFQYYEEEERQRGNFPDRFSGHQFPNYSSELNVNALLLGDSALYLCASSLGGMNTEAFFGQGTRLTVV.

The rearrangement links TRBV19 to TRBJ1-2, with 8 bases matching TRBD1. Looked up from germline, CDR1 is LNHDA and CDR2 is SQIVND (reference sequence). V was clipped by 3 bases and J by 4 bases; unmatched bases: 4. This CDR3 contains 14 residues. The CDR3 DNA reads TGTGCCAGTAGTATCGACAGGGGTGGCTATGGCTACACCTTC. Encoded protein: CASSIDRGGYGYTF.

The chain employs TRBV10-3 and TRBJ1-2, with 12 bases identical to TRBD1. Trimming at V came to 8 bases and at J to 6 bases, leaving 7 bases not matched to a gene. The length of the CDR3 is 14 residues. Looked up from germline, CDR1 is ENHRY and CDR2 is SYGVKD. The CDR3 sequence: CAISRDRGQDGYTF. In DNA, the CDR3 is TGTGCCATCTCCCGGGACAGGGGGCAGGATGGCTACACCTTC.

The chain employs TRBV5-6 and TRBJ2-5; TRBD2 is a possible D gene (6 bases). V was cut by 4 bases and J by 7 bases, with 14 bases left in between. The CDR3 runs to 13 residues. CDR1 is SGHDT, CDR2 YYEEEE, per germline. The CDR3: CASSRQGGRTQYF. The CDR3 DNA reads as TGTGCCAGCAGCCGTCAGGGAGGTCGGACCCAGTACTTC.

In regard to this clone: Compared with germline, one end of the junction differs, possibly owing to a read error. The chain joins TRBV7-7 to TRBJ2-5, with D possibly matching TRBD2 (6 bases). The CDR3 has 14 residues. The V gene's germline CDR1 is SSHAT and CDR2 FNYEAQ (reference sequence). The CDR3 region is CASSLADFGETQYF. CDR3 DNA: TGTGCTAGCAGCTTAGCGGACTTCGGGGAGACCCAGTACTTC. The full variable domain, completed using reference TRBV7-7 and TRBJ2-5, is GAGVSQSPRYKVTKRGQDVTLRCDPISSHATLYWYQQALGQGPEFLTYFNYEAQPDKSGLPSDRFSAERPEGSISTLTIQRTEQRDSAMYRCASSLADFGETQYFGPGTRLLVL.

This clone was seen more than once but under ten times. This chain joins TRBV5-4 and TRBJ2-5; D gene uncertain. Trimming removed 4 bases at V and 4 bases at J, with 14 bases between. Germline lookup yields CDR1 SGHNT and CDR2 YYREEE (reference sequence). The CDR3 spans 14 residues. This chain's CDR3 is CASSPGGVGETQYF. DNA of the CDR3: TGTGCCAGCAGCCCCGGTGGTGTGGGAGAGACCCAGTACTTC.

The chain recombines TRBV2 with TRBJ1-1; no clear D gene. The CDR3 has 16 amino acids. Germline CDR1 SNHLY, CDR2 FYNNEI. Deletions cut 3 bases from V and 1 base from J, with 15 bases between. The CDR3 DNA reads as TGTGCCAGCAGTGACTCCCCCCGGGGATCGAACACTGAAGCTTTCTTT. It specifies CASSDSPRGSNTEAFF.

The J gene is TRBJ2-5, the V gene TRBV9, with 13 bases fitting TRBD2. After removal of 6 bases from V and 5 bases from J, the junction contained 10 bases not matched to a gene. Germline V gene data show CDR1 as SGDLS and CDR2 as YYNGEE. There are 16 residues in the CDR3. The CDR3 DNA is TGTGCCAGCAACTCCGGACTAGCGGGGGCTAGGGAGACCCAGTACTTC. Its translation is CASNSGLAGARETQYF.

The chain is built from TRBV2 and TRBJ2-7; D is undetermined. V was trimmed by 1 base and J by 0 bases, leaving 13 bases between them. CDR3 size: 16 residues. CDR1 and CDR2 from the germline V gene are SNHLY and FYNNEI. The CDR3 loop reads CASSEDQALGSYEQYF. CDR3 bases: TGTGCCAGCAGTGAAGACCAGGCCCTCGGCTCCTACGAGCAGTACTTC.

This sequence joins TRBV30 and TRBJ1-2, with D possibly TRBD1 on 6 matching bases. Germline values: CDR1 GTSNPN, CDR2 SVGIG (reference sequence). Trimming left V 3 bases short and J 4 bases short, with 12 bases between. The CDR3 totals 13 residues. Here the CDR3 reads CAWSGTGIYGYTF. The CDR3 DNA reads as TGTGCCTGGAGCGGAACAGGGATCTATGGCTACACCTTC.

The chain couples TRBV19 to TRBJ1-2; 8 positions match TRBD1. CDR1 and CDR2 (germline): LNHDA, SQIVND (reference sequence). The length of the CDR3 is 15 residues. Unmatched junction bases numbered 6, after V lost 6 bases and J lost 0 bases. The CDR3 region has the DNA TGTGCCAGTAGAGGACAGGGCTCCTCTAACTATGGCTACACCTTC. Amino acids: CASRGQGSSNYGYTF. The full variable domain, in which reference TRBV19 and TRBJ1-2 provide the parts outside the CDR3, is DGGITQSPKYLFRKEGQNVTLSCEQNLNHDAMYWYRQDPGQGLRLIYYSQIVNDFQKGDIAEGYSVSREKKESFPLTVTSAQKNPTAFYLCASRGQGSSNYGYTFGSGTRLTVV.

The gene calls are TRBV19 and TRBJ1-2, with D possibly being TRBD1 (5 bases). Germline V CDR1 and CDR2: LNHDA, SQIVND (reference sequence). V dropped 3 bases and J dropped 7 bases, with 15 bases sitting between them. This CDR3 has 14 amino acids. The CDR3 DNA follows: TGTGCCAGTAGTATGGCCTCCAGGGCGGTTGGCTACACCTTC. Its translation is CASSMASRAVGYTF.

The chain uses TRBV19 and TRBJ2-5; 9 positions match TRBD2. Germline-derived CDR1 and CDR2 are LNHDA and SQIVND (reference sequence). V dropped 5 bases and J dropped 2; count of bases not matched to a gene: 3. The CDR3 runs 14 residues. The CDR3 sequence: CASSPSGVQETQYF. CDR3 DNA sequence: TGTGCCAGTAGTCCTAGCGGGGTACAAGAGACCCAGTACTTC.

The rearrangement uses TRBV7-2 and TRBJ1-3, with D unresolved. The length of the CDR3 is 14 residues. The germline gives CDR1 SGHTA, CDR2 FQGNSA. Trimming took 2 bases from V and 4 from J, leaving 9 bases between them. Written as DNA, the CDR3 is TGTGCCAGCAGCTTATGGGGATCCGGAAACACCATATATTTT. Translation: CASSLWGSGNTIYF.